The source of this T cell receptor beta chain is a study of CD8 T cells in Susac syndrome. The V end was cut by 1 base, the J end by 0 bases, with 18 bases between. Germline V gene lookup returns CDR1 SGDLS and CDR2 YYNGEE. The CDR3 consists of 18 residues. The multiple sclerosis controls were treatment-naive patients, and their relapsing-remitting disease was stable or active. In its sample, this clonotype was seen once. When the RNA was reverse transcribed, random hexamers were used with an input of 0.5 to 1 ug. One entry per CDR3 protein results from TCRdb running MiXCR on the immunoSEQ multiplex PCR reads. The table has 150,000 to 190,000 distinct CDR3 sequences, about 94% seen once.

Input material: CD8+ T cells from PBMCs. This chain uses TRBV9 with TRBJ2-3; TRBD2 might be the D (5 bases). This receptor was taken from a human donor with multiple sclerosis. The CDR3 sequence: CASSVPTSPRGSTDTQYF. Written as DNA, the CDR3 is TGTGCCAGCAGCGTACCTACTTCTCCCCGAGGGAGCACAGATACGCAGTATTTT.